The source of this T cell receptor beta chain is a study of a mutant IDH1 vaccine in newly diagnosed glioma. Overall study: Patients began vaccination 4-6 weeks after radiotherapy alone, or with temozolomide cycles. Every participant had undergone radiotherapy, temozolomide, or both before, and most underwent both. There were about 60% males and about 38% females among treated patients, whose mean age was roughly 40 years.

Points on this clone: Antigen specificity is unknown.

The CDR3 is 15 amino acids. Germline V gene sequence: CDR1 MGHRA, CDR2 YSYEKL. With 1 base removed from V and 5 bases from J, the gap between germline ends came to 14 bases. As for time point: week 35, safety follow-up. Vaccine doses each comprised 300 ug of mutant IDH1 20-mer peptide, with topical imiquimod. The study enrolled donors with new WHO grade 3 or 4 IDH1-mutant, ATRX-lost astrocytomas. The assay was immunoSEQ multiplex PCR, and TCRdb's table has in-frame clones only and misses some. Among 30,000 to 40,000 clones listed, 82% were seen once. This specimen was PBMCs, taken from a glioma patient whose treatment included an IDH1 peptide vaccine. The chain uses TRBV4-1 and TRBJ1-1, with D maybe TRBD1 (5 bases). The sequence was collected from a woman between 18 and 30 years old with glioma. CDR3 in DNA: TGCGCCAGCAGCCAAGTCGGGACGGTTCCTACTGAAGCTTTCTTT. It codes for CASSQVGTVPTEAFF.